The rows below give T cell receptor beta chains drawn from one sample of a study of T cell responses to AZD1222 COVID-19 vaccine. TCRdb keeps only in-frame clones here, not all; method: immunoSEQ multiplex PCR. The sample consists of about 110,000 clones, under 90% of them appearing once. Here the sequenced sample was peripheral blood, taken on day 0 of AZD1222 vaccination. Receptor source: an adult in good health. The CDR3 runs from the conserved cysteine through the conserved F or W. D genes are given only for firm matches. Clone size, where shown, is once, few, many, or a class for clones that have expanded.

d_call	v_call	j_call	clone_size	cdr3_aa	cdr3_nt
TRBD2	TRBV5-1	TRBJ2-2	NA	CASSPGLAGVRTGELFF	TGCGCCAGCAGCCCAGGACTAGCGGGAGTCCGCACCGGGGAGCTGTTTTTT
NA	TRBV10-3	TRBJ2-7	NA	CAISEWGAGYEQYF	TGTGCCATCAGTGAGTGGGGGGCCGGGTACGAGCAGTACTTC
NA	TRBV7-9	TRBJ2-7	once	CASSLVGGPYEQYF	TGTGCCAGCAGCTTAGTGGGGGGACCCTACGAGCAGTACTTC
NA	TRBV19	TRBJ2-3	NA	CASSPYESDTQYF	TGTGCCAGTAGTCCTTATGAGTCAGATACGCAGTATTTT
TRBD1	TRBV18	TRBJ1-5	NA	CASSPSTPGQGSSQPQHF	TGTGCCAGCTCACCCTCAACTCCTGGACAGGGGTCGAGTCAGCCCCAGCATTTT
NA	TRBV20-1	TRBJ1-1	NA	CSARDAPEAFF	TGCAGTGCTAGAGATGCCCCTGAAGCTTTCTTT
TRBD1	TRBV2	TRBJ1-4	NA	CASSLDRDPTNEKLFF	TGTGCCAGCAGCCTCGACAGGGACCCAACTAATGAAAAACTGTTTTTT
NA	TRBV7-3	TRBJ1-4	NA	CASSPSGNRDEKLFF	TGTGCCAGCAGCCCCTCGGGTAACAGGGATGAAAAACTGTTTTTT
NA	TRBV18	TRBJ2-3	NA	CASSPWAGDTQYF	TGTGCCAGCTCACCCTGGGCTGGAGATACGCAGTATTTT
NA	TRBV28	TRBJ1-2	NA	CAYLANYGYTF	TGTGCCTACTTGGCTAACTATGGCTACACCTTC
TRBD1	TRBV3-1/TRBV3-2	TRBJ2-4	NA	CASSQDRGLIQYF	TGTGCCAGCAGCCAAGACAGGGGGCTTATTCAGTACTTC
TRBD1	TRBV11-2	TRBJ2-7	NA	CASSDHRGPYEQYF	TGTGCCAGCAGCGACCACAGGGGGCCCTACGAGCAGTACTTC
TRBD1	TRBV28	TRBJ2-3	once	CASRGGQGSDTQYF	TGTGCCAGCAGGGGCGGACAGGGATCAGATACGCAGTATTTT
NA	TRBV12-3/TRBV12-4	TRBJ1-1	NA	CASSLKRVVEAFF	TGTGCCAGCAGTTTAAAGAGGGTCGTTGAAGCTTTCTTT
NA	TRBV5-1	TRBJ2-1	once	CASSVGEQFF	TGCGCCAGCAGTGTAGGTGAGCAGTTCTTC
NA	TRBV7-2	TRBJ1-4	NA	CASSQGGGYEKLFF	TGTGCCAGCAGCCAAGGGGGGGGCTATGAAAAACTGTTTTTT
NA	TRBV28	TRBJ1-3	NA	CASEGDAGNTIYF	TGTGCCAGCGAGGGGGATGCTGGAAACACCATATATTTT
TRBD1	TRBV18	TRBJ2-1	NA	CASSPQLDRGGEQFF	TGTGCCAGCTCACCACAATTGGACAGGGGAGGGGAGCAGTTCTTC
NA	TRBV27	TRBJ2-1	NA	CASSPWGGSYNEQFF	TGTGCCAGCAGTCCATGGGGAGGTTCCTACAATGAGCAGTTCTTC
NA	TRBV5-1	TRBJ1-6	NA	CASRPGSDRVSPLHF	TGCGCCAGCAGACCGGGTTCAGATCGTGTTTCACCCCTCCACTTT
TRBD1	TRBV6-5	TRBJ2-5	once	CASSRRDRQETQYF	TGTGCCAGCAGTCGCCGGGACAGACAAGAGACCCAGTACTTC
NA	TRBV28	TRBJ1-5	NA	CASSSRQPQHF	TGTGCCAGCAGTTCTAGACAGCCCCAGCATTTT
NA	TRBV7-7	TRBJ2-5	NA	CASSPEDGETQYF	TGTGCCAGCAGCCCCGAGGACGGGGAGACCCAGTACTTC
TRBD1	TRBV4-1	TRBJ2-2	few	CASSQRTGANTGELFF	TGCGCCAGCAGCCAGAGGACAGGGGCGAACACCGGGGAGCTGTTTTTT
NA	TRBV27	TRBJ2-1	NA	CASSLLTEQFF	TGTGCCAGCAGTTTGTTAACTGAGCAGTTCTTC
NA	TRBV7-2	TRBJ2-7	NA	CASSPQGGASYEQYF	TGTGCCAGCAGCCCCCAGGGTGGGGCAAGCTACGAGCAGTACTTC
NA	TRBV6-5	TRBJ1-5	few	CASSSPSGWNQPQHF	TGTGCCAGCAGTTCTCCGTCTGGGTGGAATCAGCCCCAGCATTTT
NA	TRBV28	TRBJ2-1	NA	CASRLGGPNYNEQFF	TGTGCCAGCAGACTCGGCGGGCCCAACTACAATGAGCAGTTCTTC
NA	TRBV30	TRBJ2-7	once	CAWRTEYEQYF	TGTGCCTGGAGGACGGAGTACGAGCAGTACTTC
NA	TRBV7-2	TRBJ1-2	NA	CASSPEHNYGYTF	TGTGCCAGCAGCCCAGAACACAACTATGGCTACACCTTC
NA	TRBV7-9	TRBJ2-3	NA	CASSRGSSGSRGTDTQYF	TGTGCCAGCAGCCGAGGTAGCAGCGGGTCCCGAGGCACAGATACGCAGTATTTT
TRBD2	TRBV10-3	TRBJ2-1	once	CAISDPSGPVINEQFF	TGTGCCATCAGTGACCCTAGCGGGCCGGTTATCAATGAGCAGTTCTTC
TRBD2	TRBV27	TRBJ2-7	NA	CASSSGTSGRYEQYF	TGTGCCAGCAGTTCGGGGACTAGCGGGAGGTACGAGCAGTACTTC
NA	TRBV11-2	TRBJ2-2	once	CASSLDQWTGELFF	TGTGCCAGCAGCTTAGATCAATGGACCGGGGAGCTGTTTTTT
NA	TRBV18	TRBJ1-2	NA	CASSRQDAGYGYTF	TGTGCCAGCTCGCGACAGGATGCCGGCTATGGCTACACCTTC
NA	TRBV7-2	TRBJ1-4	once	CASSLEAEKLFF	TGTGCCAGCAGCTTAGAGGCTGAAAAACTGTTTTTT
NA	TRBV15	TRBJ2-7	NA	CATSSGLGSSYEQYF	TGTGCCACCAGCAGCGGCCTAGGAAGCTCCTACGAGCAGTACTTC
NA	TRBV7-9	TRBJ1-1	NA	CASSTTGWGTEAFF	TGTGCCAGCAGCACAACAGGGTGGGGCACTGAAGCTTTCTTT
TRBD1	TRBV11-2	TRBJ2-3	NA	CASSSFLDRVSDTQYF	TGTGCCAGCAGCTCCTTTCTGGACAGGGTATCAGATACGCAGTATTTT
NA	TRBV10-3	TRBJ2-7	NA	CAISSGSRGAYEQYF	TGTGCCATCAGCTCGGGATCCAGGGGGGCCTACGAGCAGTACTTC
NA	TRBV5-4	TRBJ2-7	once	CASSGGAGTYEQYF	TGTGCCAGCAGTGGGGGGGCAGGGACCTACGAGCAGTACTTC
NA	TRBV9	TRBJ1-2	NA	CASSGGQPLPFNYGYTF	TGTGCCAGCAGCGGAGGACAGCCCCTGCCTTTTAACTATGGCTACACCTTC
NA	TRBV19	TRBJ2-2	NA	CASSIDPRSANTGELFF	TGTGCCAGTAGTATAGATCCCCGATCGGCGAACACCGGGGAGCTGTTTTTT
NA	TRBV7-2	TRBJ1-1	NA	CAFSRYLFTEAFF	TGTGCCTTTTCGAGGTATCTGTTTACTGAAGCTTTCTTT
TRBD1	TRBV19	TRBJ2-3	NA	CASSDRGHFTSTDTQYF	TGTGCCAGTAGCGACAGGGGACATTTTACTAGCACAGATACGCAGTATTTT
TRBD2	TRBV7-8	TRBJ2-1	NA	CASSRAGGGSNEQFF	TGTGCCAGCAGCAGAGCGGGGGGCGGGTCCAATGAGCAGTTCTTC